This is a list of T cell receptor beta chains from one sample in a study of blood T cell repertoires in COVID-19. Measured with immunoSEQ multiplex PCR; TCRdb has only the in-frame clones, and not every one. In the table there are tens of thousands of clones, over 70% of which are singletons. Input material: peripheral blood. These receptor sequences come from a woman between 45 and 65 years old with active or convalescent COVID-19. Both conserved end residues are part of each CDR3. D genes are given only for firm matches. The size of a clone is reported for some rows only, either as once, few or many, or as a class for expanded clones.

j_call d_call clone_size v_call cdr3_aa cdr3_nt
TRBJ2-7 . . TRBV5-1 CASSPGDSLSEQYF TGCGCCAGCAGCCCGGGGGACAGTCTGTCCGAGCAGTACTTC
TRBJ1-5 TRBD1 few TRBV3-1/TRBV3-2 CASSQFQGQGGNQPQHF TGTGCCAGCAGCCAATTCCAAGGACAGGGAGGCAATCAGCCCCAGCATTTT
TRBJ2-3 . . TRBV11-2 CASSWSRSVASTDTQYF TGTGCCAGCAGCTGGTCGCGAAGCGTAGCTAGCACAGATACGCAGTATTTT
TRBJ2-2 TRBD2 . TRBV9 CASSVVAGAPTGELFF TGTGCCAGCAGCGTAGTCGCGGGAGCCCCCACCGGGGAGCTGTTTTTT
TRBJ2-5 TRBD1 . TRBV5-1 CASRQTGGRETQYF TGCGCCAGCAGGCAGACAGGGGGACGCGAGACCCAGTACTTC
TRBJ2-1 TRBD2 once TRBV18 CASSPPPTSRRDEQFF TGTGCCAGCTCACCACCGCCGACTAGCCGGAGGGATGAGCAGTTCTTC
TRBJ2-7 TRBD2 . TRBV6-5 CASSGTSGYEQYF TGTGCCAGTTCCGGGACTAGCGGCTACGAGCAGTACTTC
TRBJ2-2 . . TRBV27 CASRTGGPGELFF TGTGCCAGCAGGACCGGGGGTCCCGGGGAGCTGTTTTTT
TRBJ1-6 . . TRBV28 CASSFRQGHTPLHF TGTGCCAGCAGTTTTAGGCAGGGTCACACACCCCTCCACTTT
TRBJ1-6 TRBD1 . TRBV6-5 CASRQTGTGDSPLHF TGTGCCAGCAGACAGACCGGGACAGGAGATTCACCCCTCCACTTT
TRBJ1-2 TRBD1 few TRBV4-2 CASSPRQGPYGYTF TGTGCCAGCAGCCCTCGACAGGGTCCCTATGGCTACACCTTC
TRBJ2-4 TRBD1 . TRBV5-6 CASSSQGASNIQYF TGTGCCAGCAGCTCACAGGGGGCGTCAAACATTCAGTACTTC
TRBJ1-5 TRBD1 . TRBV19 CASSIRPTGLNQPQHF TGTGCCAGTAGTATACGCCCGACAGGGTTAAATCAGCCCCAGCATTTT
TRBJ1-2 TRBD1 . TRBV27 CASSLSGQGWGYTF TGTGCCAGCAGTTTATCAGGACAGGGATGGGGCTACACCTTC
TRBJ1-1 TRBD1 . TRBV30 CAWREDRGGTEAFF TGTGCCTGGAGGGAAGACAGGGGAGGCACTGAAGCTTTCTTT
TRBJ2-3 . . TRBV7-9 CASSYSGAGTDTQYF TGTGCCAGCAGCTACTCAGGGGCCGGCACAGATACGCAGTATTTT
TRBJ2-3 . . TRBV11-2 CASSLRVGEITDTQYF TGTGCCAGCAGCTTAAGGGTGGGAGAAATCACAGATACGCAGTATTTT
TRBJ1-1 . . TRBV29-1 CSVEQANTEAFF TGCAGTGTTGAACAAGCGAACACTGAAGCTTTCTTT
TRBJ2-1 . few TRBV24-1 CATSGSSRGADNEQFF TGTGCCACCAGTGGATCATCCAGGGGCGCGGACAATGAGCAGTTCTTC
TRBJ2-7 TRBD1 . TRBV20-1 CSASSPGQGASGQYF TGCAGTGCTAGTTCTCCGGGACAGGGGGCTTCGGGGCAGTACTTC
TRBJ2-1 TRBD1 . TRBV6-6 CASSTSGRGLNNEQFF TGTGCCAGCAGTACCTCCGGCAGGGGGCTAAACAATGAGCAGTTCTTC
TRBJ1-1 . few TRBV6-5 CASRGGPVEAFF TGTGCCAGCAGGGGGGGGCCAGTTGAAGCTTTCTTT
TRBJ2-7 TRBD2 . TRBV6-2/TRBV6-3 CASSRTSGRKYF TGTGCCAGCAGCAGGACTAGCGGGAGGAAATACTTC
TRBJ2-1 TRBD1 few TRBV5-1 CASSGRDRGRNEQFF TGCGCCAGCAGCGGCCGGGACAGGGGCCGGAATGAGCAGTTCTTC
TRBJ1-3 . . TRBV10-3 CAISAGTHSGNTIYF TGTGCCATCAGCGCTGGGACACACTCTGGAAACACCATATATTTT
TRBJ2-2 . . TRBV6-1 CASSEARGRKNTGELFF TGTGCCAGCAGTGAAGCGCGGGGCAGAAAAAACACCGGGGAGCTGTTTTTT
TRBJ2-1 TRBD2 once TRBV5-4 CASSLGSGGGALGEQFF TGTGCCAGCAGCTTGGGTAGCGGGGGCGGGGCCCTCGGTGAGCAGTTCTTC
TRBJ2-2 TRBD2 . TRBV6-6 CASTRTSGSTGELFF TGTGCCAGCACTCGGACTAGCGGGTCGACCGGGGAGCTGTTTTTT
TRBJ2-7 . . TRBV5-1 CASSLAQPEQEQYF TGCGCCAGCAGCTTGGCCCAGCCGGAGCAAGAGCAGTACTTC
TRBJ1-1 TRBD1 . TRBV11-2 CASSLLSYRGTEAFF TGTGCCAGCAGCTTATTGAGTTACAGGGGCACTGAAGCTTTCTTT
TRBJ2-3 TRBD1 . TRBV20-1 CSASRTGPDTQYF TGCAGTGCTAGTCGGACAGGGCCAGATACGCAGTATTTT
TRBJ2-5 TRBD2 . TRBV10-1 CASSRTSGGQETQYF TGCGCCAGCAGTCGGACTAGCGGGGGCCAAGAGACCCAGTACTTC
TRBJ2-7 . few TRBV6-5 CASSLRPSVVYEQYF TGTGCCAGCAGTCTCCGCCCTAGCGTAGTATACGAGCAGTACTTC
TRBJ2-5 . . TRBV25-1 CASSEYWDKSGETQYF TGTGCCAGCAGTGAATATTGGGACAAAAGCGGAGAGACCCAGTACTTC
TRBJ1-5 . . TRBV21-1 CASSKTGLSNQPQHF TGTGCCAGCAGCAAAACTGGACTAAGCAATCAGCCCCAGCATTTT
TRBJ2-1 TRBD2 . TRBV5-1 CASSLVRGTSGNEQFF TGCGCCAGCAGCTTGGTCCGGGGGACTAGCGGCAATGAGCAGTTCTTC
TRBJ2-3 TRBD1 . TRBV4-2 CASSQDGGQGGDTQYF TGTGCCAGCAGCCAAGATGGAGGACAGGGAGGAGATACGCAGTATTTT
TRBJ1-5 . . TRBV27 CASSLRGSNQPQHF TGTGCCAGCAGTTTAAGGGGTAGCAATCAGCCCCAGCATTTT
TRBJ2-2 TRBD1 . TRBV6-1 CASSRTGSTTGELFF TGTGCCAGCAGCCGGACAGGGTCGACCACCGGGGAGCTGTTTTTT
TRBJ2-6 . . TRBV6-5 CASSYQNSGANVLTF TGTGCCAGCAGTTACCAGAACTCTGGGGCCAACGTCCTGACTTTC
TRBJ1-4 . . TRBV6-5 CASSRVNEKLFF TGTGCCAGCAGCAGGGTTAATGAAAAACTGTTTTTT
TRBJ2-3 . . TRBV29-1 CSVDPGTDTQYF TGCAGCGTTGACCCCGGCACAGATACGCAGTATTTT
TRBJ2-7 TRBD2 once TRBV10-3 CAPSGKTDEQYF TGTGCCCCTAGCGGGAAGACTGACGAGCAGTACTTC
TRBJ2-3 TRBD2 . TRBV4-1 CASSRYETSGRAAISTDTQYF TGCGCCAGCAGCCGATACGAGACTAGCGGGAGGGCGGCTATTAGCACAGATACGCAGTATTTT
TRBJ1-3 . many TRBV7-9 CASSLDFRGSSGNTIYF TGTGCCAGCAGCTTAGATTTCCGGGGGAGTTCTGGAAACACCATATATTTT
TRBJ2-3 TRBD1 . TRBV19 CASSTPGTGSTDTQYF TGTGCCAGTAGTACCCCCGGGACAGGGAGCACAGATACGCAGTATTTT